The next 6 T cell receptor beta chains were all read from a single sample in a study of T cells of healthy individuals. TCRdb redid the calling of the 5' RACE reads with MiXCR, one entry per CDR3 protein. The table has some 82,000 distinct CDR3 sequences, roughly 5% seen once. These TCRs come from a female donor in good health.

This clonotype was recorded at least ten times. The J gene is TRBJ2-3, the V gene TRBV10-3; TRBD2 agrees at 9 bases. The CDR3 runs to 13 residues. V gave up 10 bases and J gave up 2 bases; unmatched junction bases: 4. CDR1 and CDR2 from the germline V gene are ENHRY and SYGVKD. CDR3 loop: CATLAGVTDTQYF. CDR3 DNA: TGTGCCACCTTAGCGGGGGTCACAGATACGCAGTATTTT.

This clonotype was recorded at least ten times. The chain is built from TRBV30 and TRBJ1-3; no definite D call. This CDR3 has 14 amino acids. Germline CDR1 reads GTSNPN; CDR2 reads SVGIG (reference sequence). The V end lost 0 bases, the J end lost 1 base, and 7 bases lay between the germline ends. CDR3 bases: TGTGCCTGGAGTGTAAAGGGATCTGGAAACACCATATATTTT. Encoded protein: CAWSVKGSGNTIYF.

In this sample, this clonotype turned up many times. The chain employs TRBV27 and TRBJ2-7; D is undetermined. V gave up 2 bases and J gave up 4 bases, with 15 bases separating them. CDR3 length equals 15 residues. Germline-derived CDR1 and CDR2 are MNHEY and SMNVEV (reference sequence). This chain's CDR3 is CASSLAPPTRYEQYF. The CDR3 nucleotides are TGTGCCAGCAGTTTAGCTCCACCAACACGTTACGAGCAGTACTTC.

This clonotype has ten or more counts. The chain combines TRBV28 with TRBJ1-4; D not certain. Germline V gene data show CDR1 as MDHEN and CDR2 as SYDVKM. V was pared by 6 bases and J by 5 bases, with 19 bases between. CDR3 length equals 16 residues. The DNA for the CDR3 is TGTGCCAGCAGCCTAGGCGGCGTCGGCCGAAATGAAAAACTGTTTTTT. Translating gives CASSLGGVGRNEKLFF. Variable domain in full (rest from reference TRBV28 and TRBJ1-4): DVKVTQSSRYLVKRTGEKVFLECVQDMDHENMFWYRQDPGLGLRLIYFSYDVKMKEKGDIPEGYSVSREKKERFSLILESASTNQTSMYLCASSLGGVGRNEKLFFGSGTQLSVL.

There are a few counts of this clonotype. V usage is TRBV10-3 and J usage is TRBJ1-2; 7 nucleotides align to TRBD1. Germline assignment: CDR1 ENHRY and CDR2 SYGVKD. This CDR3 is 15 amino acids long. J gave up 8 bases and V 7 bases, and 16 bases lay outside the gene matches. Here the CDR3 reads CAITKYLTGMEGYTF. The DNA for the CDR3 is TGTGCCATCACCAAATACCTGACAGGGATGGAAGGCTACACCTTC.

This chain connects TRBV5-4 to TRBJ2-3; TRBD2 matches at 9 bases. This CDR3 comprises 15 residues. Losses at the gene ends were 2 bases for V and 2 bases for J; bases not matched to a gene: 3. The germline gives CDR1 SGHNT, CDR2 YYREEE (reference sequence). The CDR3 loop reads CASSFLAGPTDTQYF. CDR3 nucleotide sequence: TGTGCCAGCAGCTTCCTAGCGGGACCCACAGATACGCAGTATTTT.